This T cell receptor beta chain comes out of a study of T cells in Graves' hyperthyroidism and ophthalmopathy (dated by TCRdb to the late 2010s). About the study as a whole: Peripheral blood samples were taken at the time of initial diagnosis, prior to any treatment. TCR V-J signatures able to tell the groups apart were searched for in a discovery cohort of around 95 patients, of whom more than 40 had Graves' ophthalmopathy and around 58 had stable Graves' hyperthyroidism. Prospective prediction of ophthalmopathy was tested in an independent validation cohort of 18 to 20 hyperthyroidism patients and 15 to 17 patients who later progressed to ophthalmopathy. The 75 to 100 discovery patients were randomly split 7:3 into training and test sets. In over five Graves' hyperthyroidism patients, the study also compared T-cell repertoires from thyroid tissue with T-cell repertoires from blood. Following sampling, methimazole starting at 30 mg daily was given to hyperthyroidism patients, and high-dose intravenous methylprednisolone was given to ophthalmopathy patients. The paper reports TCR Vbeta CDR3 sequencing of 135 peripheral blood samples: 43 ophthalmopathy, about 75 hyperthyroidism and some 17 progressor patients.

The TCR beta CDR3 regions were amplified from the RNA transcripts. The first round of RT-PCR for the TCR CDR3 was performed with the HTBI primer set and the Qiagen OneStep RT-PCR kit. Libraries were constructed in a second round of multiplex PCR, after which size selection and purification were performed. Sequencing of the libraries was done on an Illumina HiSeq2000 using paired-end 100 bp reads. The authors' pipeline ran thus. SOAPnuke was used to process the raw data, throwing out any read that contained adapters or uncalled bases, had a mean Phred below 15, or lacked an exact constant-primer or identifier match. COPE v1.2.5 was used to merge the high-quality paired reads, and each unique nucleotide sequence was defined as a clonotype. MiTCR v1.1 was used to align the clonotypes against IMGT TRBV, TRBD and TRBJ reference segments. The analysis included only V-J combinations with a frequency above 0.0001, which together covered roughly 99% of the repertoires. The TCS score was defined as the ratio of F50 (clonal expansion) to E x V (chaos), calculated using BLOSUM62-based TCRdist between CDR3 peptides within each V-J. Welch's t-statistics and random forest reduced around 520 V-J features to 13, which were used in a naive Bayes classifier (R e1071). The public reads were run again by TCRdb, first through fastp at Q25 and then through MiXCR, and only productive beta chains were kept. One record per CDR3 amino acid sequence lists the most common genes and DNA. In this record, the V and J calls reflect TCRdb's handling and not the investigators' own analysis. Here the sample has 500,000 to 750,000 distinct CDR3 sequences; approximately 14% occur a single time. The ten biggest clones cover under 8% of the sample.

This clonotype came up many times. The antigen this receptor binds is unknown. Per-base quality was not reported, and no clone a single base away is much larger than it. Broader findings and caveats from the paper: Sample size was not statistically predetermined, and blinding of investigators to group allocation was not performed. Most expanded thyroid clonotypes (frequency above 0.001) were also detected in blood, a finding suggesting that blood repertoires may reflect thyroid immune responses. In validation, the model predicted progression to ophthalmopathy a median of about 6.8 months before onset, with over 60% sensitivity and roughly 79% specificity. A 13 V-J signature model separated ophthalmopathy from stable hyperthyroidism, with around 91% sensitivity and 81% to 82% specificity in cross-validation and 80%/75% in testing.

A patient counted as having stable Graves' hyperthyroidism if no progression to ophthalmopathy occurred over 18 months of follow-up. Hyperthyroidism patients were newly diagnosed, had a disease duration of under 2 months, and were aged 18 to 65 years. Exclusion was applied to patients with uncontrolled infections, other autoimmune diseases, pregnancy or lactation. Diagnoses were based on clinical symptoms, serum thyroxine and TRAb, thyroid ultrasound and orbital computed tomography. Ficoll-Paque density gradient centrifugation was used to isolate PBMCs from around 10 ml of fresh peripheral blood. Trizol reagent was used to extract total RNA, and RNA quality was then checked on an Agilent 2100 Bioanalyzer. This receptor was obtained from a young woman with Graves' hyperthyroidism. The source material was blood.

The nucleotide sequence reads as follows: TGTGCCTGGAGTGGAGCGTGGGACAGGGTTCAGCATTTT. This translates into CAWSGAWDRVQHF. This chain is built from TRBV30 and TRBJ1-5; 9 junctional bases match TRBD1. V lost 1 base and J lost 13 bases, and the count of bases not matched to a germline gene is 8. As encoded in the germline V gene (reference sequence), CDR1 is GTSNPN while CDR2 is SVGIG. The CDR3 runs 13 amino acids, cysteine and phenylalanine included. Only the CDR3 region is kept as DNA, spanning 39 bases read in frame from base 1.